The rows below give T cell receptor beta chains drawn from one sample of a study of blood T cell repertoires in COVID-19. Clones were read by immunoSEQ multiplex PCR, and TCRdb kept only the in-frame ones, dropping some. The repertoire has about 280,000 clones, approximately 85% of them found once; the top ten carry less than 15%. The sample comprised peripheral blood. All receptors come from a human donor in a cohort sampled during active COVID-19. CDR3s include the opening cysteine and the closing phenylalanine or tryptophan. A D gene is named only where the DNA matches it firmly. The size field is filled for only some rows; it gives once, few, many or a size class.

V gene	D gene	clone size	J gene	CDR3 DNA	CDR3 protein
TRBV4-2	.	.	TRBJ2-7	TGTGCCAGCAGCCCGCGACACGGACAGCGAGATTACGAGCAGTACTTC	CASSPRHGQRDYEQYF
TRBV7-9	.	.	TRBJ2-1	TGTGCCAGCAGCTTAGGGACAGACAATGAGCAGTTCTTC	CASSLGTDNEQFF
TRBV4-1	.	.	TRBJ1-1	TGCGCCAGCAGCCAAGATCCTAAAGCCGAAGCTTTCTTT	CASSQDPKAEAFF
TRBV6-5	.	once	TRBJ1-4	TGTGCCAGCAGTTACTCGAACAGAGAAAAACTGTTTTTT	CASSYSNREKLFF
TRBV28	.	.	TRBJ1-2	TGTGCCAGCAGTTCTACCTCGGGGGACTATGGCTACACCTTC	CASSSTSGDYGYTF
TRBV14	.	.	TRBJ2-1	TGTGCCAGCAGCCAAAGACCGGGGGACAATGAGCAGTTCTTC	CASSQRPGDNEQFF
TRBV5-1	TRBD2	.	TRBJ2-1	TGCGCCAGCAGCCCGGGGACTAGCGGGAGAGGTGAGCAGTTCTTC	CASSPGTSGRGEQFF
TRBV30	.	.	TRBJ1-1	TGTGCCTGGGGTGGACAGCCCACTCGAGAAGCTTTCTTT	CAWGGQPTREAFF
TRBV5-4	TRBD1	.	TRBJ1-2	TGTGCCAGCAGCTTGGTTGGACAGGGATACGGCTACACCTTC	CASSLVGQGYGYTF
TRBV18	TRBD2	.	TRBJ2-1	TGTGCCAGCTCACCGCGAGAAGCGGGAGCACGTAATGAGCAGTTCTTC	CASSPREAGARNEQFF
TRBV5-1	TRBD2	.	TRBJ2-7	TGCGCCAGCAGCTCCGGACTAGCGGGAGGATCGGCCTCCTACGAGCAGTACTTC	CASSSGLAGGSASYEQYF
TRBV12-5	TRBD2	.	TRBJ2-1	TGTGCTAGTGGTTTGGAAGCTAGCGGGAGGTTAGATGAGCAGTTCTTC	CASGLEASGRLDEQFF
TRBV5-8	TRBD2	.	TRBJ2-5	TGTGCCGCGATGCGGGGGTTCCAAGAGACCCAGTACTTC	CAAMRGFQETQYF
TRBV4-1	.	.	TRBJ2-5	TGCGCCAGCAGCCCCCGTGGAGGGGATCTCAGATTCAGACAAGAGACCCAGTACTTC	CASSPRGGDLRFRQETQYF
TRBV19	TRBD1	.	TRBJ1-5	TGTGCCAGTAGCGTTCGGGACAGGGATTACCAGCCCCAGCATTTT	CASSVRDRDYQPQHF
TRBV4-1	TRBD2	once	TRBJ2-1	TGCGCCAGCAGCCAGGGACTAGCAGTCTACAATGAGCAGTTCTTC	CASSQGLAVYNEQFF
TRBV3-1/TRBV3-2	TRBD1	.	TRBJ2-7	TGTGCCAGCAGCCAAGGGAAAGGGGGCGGCGTCGAGCAGTACTTC	CASSQGKGGGVEQYF
TRBV29-1	TRBD1	.	TRBJ2-7	TGCAGCGTTATCCCCGGGACAGGGGGCCACGAGCAGTACTTC	CSVIPGTGGHEQYF
TRBV5-4	.	once	TRBJ2-4	TGTGCCAGCAGCCTTGATGGTGGCAGTGGAAACATTCAGTACTTC	CASSLDGGSGNIQYF
TRBV11-2	.	.	TRBJ1-1	TGTGCCAGCAGCTTGGACAGCCAAAAAGCTTTCTTT	CASSLDSQKAFF
TRBV2	TRBD1	once	TRBJ1-4	TGTGCCAGCAGTGTTGGACAGGAGGGCGAAAAACTGTTTTTT	CASSVGQEGEKLFF
TRBV19	TRBD2	.	TRBJ2-3	TGTGCCAGTAGTATAGGCGGGGGGGCAGATACGCAGTATTTT	CASSIGGGADTQYF
TRBV5-4	.	.	TRBJ2-5	TGTGCCAGCAGCTTTCCGCAAGAGACCCAGTACTTC	CASSFPQETQYF
TRBV3-1/TRBV3-2	.	.	TRBJ2-7	TGTGCCAGCAGCCAATCGGTAGCGGTAGACTACGAGCAGTACTTC	CASSQSVAVDYEQYF
TRBV10-3	TRBD2	.	TRBJ2-7	TGTGCCATCAGTGCGGGGGGGAGGGGATACGAGCAGTACTTC	CAISAGGRGYEQYF
TRBV19	.	.	TRBJ2-1	TGTGCCAGTTCCCCATTTCTCAGCGGATACTACAATGAGCAGTTCTTC	CASSPFLSGYYNEQFF
TRBV28	TRBD2	.	TRBJ2-3	TGTGCCAGCAGTTCCCTCGGGGGGGAGGCGGCCACAGATACGCAGTATTTT	CASSSLGGEAATDTQYF
TRBV5-4	.	few	TRBJ1-2	TGTGCCAGCAGCTTGGACGGGTACGGCTACACCTTC	CASSLDGYGYTF
TRBV19	TRBD2	.	TRBJ2-5	TGTGCCAGTAGTAGCACACGGGAGGTGCCAGTGGACTTC	CASSSTREVPVDF
TRBV9	.	.	TRBJ2-1	TGTGCCAGCAGCGTAGCTTCCAACTCGTACAATGAGCAGTTCTTC	CASSVASNSYNEQFF
TRBV28	.	.	TRBJ2-6	TGTGCCAGCAGTTTATTCCGGGGAGGGGCCAACGTCCTGACTTTC	CASSLFRGGANVLTF
TRBV7-9	TRBD2	.	TRBJ2-1	TGTGCCAGCAGCCCCGACTCCCGGGAGGGTCTGTTCTTC	CASSPDSREGLFF
TRBV23-1	TRBD2	.	TRBJ2-5	TGCGCCAGCAGTCAGCGGGGGGGCAGGGTTCAAGAGACCCAGTACTTC	CASSQRGGRVQETQYF
TRBV30	TRBD2	.	TRBJ2-7	TGTGCCTGGCTTCCTCCCGGGACTAGCTACGAGCAGTACTTC	CAWLPPGTSYEQYF
TRBV19	.	.	TRBJ2-3	TGTGCCAGTAGTACCATTTGGCCCGGGATAAGGGGGGATACGCAGTATTTT	CASSTIWPGIRGDTQYF